This TCR beta chain was captured in a study of blood T cell repertoires in COVID-19. Clones were read by immunoSEQ multiplex PCR, and TCRdb kept only the in-frame ones, dropping some. This table has about 27,000 clones, 83% appearing once. Trimming at V came to 4 bases and at J to 6 bases, leaving 9 bases not matched to a gene. Germline V CDR1 and CDR2: WSHSY, SAAADI. The CDR3 extends over 15 amino acids. The sequencing input was peripheral blood. The chain uses TRBV10-2 and TRBJ2-7; TRBD2 aligns across 10 bases. The sequence derives from a man aged 65 to 79 with active COVID-19. The CDR3 bases are TGCGCCAGCAGTGTGCTAGCGGGGGCCACCAGCGAGCAGTACTTC. Protein: CASSVLAGATSEQYF.